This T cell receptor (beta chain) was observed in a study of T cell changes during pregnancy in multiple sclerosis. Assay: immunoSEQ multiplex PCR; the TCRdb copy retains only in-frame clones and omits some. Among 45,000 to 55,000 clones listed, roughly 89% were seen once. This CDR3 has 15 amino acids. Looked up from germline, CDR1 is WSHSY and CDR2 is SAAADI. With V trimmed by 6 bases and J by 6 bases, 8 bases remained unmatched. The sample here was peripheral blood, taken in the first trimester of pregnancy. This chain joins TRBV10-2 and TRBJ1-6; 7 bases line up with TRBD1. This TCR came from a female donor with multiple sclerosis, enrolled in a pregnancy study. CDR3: CASSLDRAGNSPLHF. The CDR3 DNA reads TGCGCCAGCAGCCTCGACAGGGCTGGTAATTCACCCCTCCACTTT.